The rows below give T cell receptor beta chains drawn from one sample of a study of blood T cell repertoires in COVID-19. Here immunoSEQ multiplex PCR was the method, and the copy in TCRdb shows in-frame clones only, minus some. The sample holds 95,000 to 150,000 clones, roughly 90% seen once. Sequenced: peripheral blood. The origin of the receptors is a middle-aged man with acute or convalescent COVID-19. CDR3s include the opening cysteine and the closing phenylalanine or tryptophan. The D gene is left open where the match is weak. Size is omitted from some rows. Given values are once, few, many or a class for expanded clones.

CDR3aa: CASSVLTSYEQYF
CDR3nt: TGTGCCAGCAGTGTCCTTACTAGCTACGAGCAGTACTTC
v_gene: TRBV6-6
d_gene: NA
len: 13
j_gene: TRBJ2-7
abundance: once

CDR3aa: CASTTDASGRYTGELFF
CDR3nt: TGTGCCAGCACCACAGACGCTAGCGGGAGGTACACCGGGGAGCTGTTTTTT
v_gene: TRBV2
d_gene: TRBD2
len: 17
j_gene: TRBJ2-2
abundance: once

CDR3aa: CAWSVRGTPGNYGYTF
CDR3nt: TGTGCCTGGAGTGTTCGGGGGACGCCGGGGAACTATGGCTACACCTTC
v_gene: TRBV30
d_gene: NA
len: 16
j_gene: TRBJ1-2
abundance: NA

CDR3aa: CASSLGLAGDRETQYF
CDR3nt: TGCGCCAGCAGCTTGGGGTTAGCGGGAGATCGGGAGACCCAGTACTTC
v_gene: TRBV5-1
d_gene: TRBD2
len: 16
j_gene: TRBJ2-5
abundance: NA

CDR3aa: CASSPIFSGANVLTF
CDR3nt: TGTGCCAGCTCACCAATCTTCTCTGGGGCCAACGTCCTGACTTTC
v_gene: TRBV18
d_gene: NA
len: 15
j_gene: TRBJ2-6
abundance: NA

CDR3aa: CASSYMGQGYEQYF
CDR3nt: TGTGCCAGCAGTTACATGGGACAGGGTTACGAGCAGTACTTC
v_gene: TRBV6-6
d_gene: TRBD1
len: 14
j_gene: TRBJ2-7
abundance: NA

CDR3aa: CASIRRQAETEAFF
CDR3nt: TGTGCCAGTATTCGGAGACAAGCGGAGACTGAAGCTTTCTTT
v_gene: TRBV19
d_gene: NA
len: 14
j_gene: TRBJ1-1
abundance: NA

CDR3aa: CSVEDRFSGVGAFF
CDR3nt: TGCAGCGTTGAAGATAGGTTTTCGGGAGTTGGCGCTTTCTTT
v_gene: TRBV29-1
d_gene: NA
len: 14
j_gene: TRBJ1-1
abundance: NA

CDR3aa: CASSLGTGGNQPQHF
CDR3nt: TGTGCCAGCAGCTTAGGGACAGGGGGCAATCAGCCCCAGCATTTT
v_gene: TRBV11-2
d_gene: TRBD1
len: 15
j_gene: TRBJ1-5
abundance: NA

CDR3aa: CASSQSFSGSSYNEQFF
CDR3nt: TGCGCCAGCAGCCAGAGTTTTAGCGGGAGCTCCTACAATGAGCAGTTCTTC
v_gene: TRBV5-1
d_gene: TRBD2
len: 17
j_gene: TRBJ2-1
abundance: NA

CDR3aa: CASSLASSTDTQYF
CDR3nt: TGTGCCAGCTCTCTAGCGAGTAGCACAGATACGCAGTATTTT
v_gene: TRBV7-6
d_gene: NA
len: 14
j_gene: TRBJ2-3
abundance: NA

CDR3aa: CASSSPGLASIENTEAFF
CDR3nt: TGTGCCAGTAGTTCTCCCGGTCTAGCGAGTATAGAGAACACTGAAGCTTTCTTT
v_gene: TRBV19
d_gene: NA
len: 18
j_gene: TRBJ1-1
abundance: NA

CDR3aa: CASIRGGTGLQPQHF
CDR3nt: TGTGCCAGCATAAGAGGAGGCACAGGGCTTCAGCCCCAGCATTTT
v_gene: TRBV2
d_gene: NA
len: 15
j_gene: TRBJ1-5
abundance: NA

CDR3aa: CASSQERQGGNEKLFF
CDR3nt: TGTGCCAGCAGCCAAGAGAGACAGGGTGGTAATGAAAAACTGTTTTTT
v_gene: TRBV4-2
d_gene: TRBD1
len: 16
j_gene: TRBJ1-4
abundance: NA

CDR3aa: CASSIDPISGANVLTF
CDR3nt: TGTGCCAGTAGTATAGACCCAATCTCTGGGGCCAACGTCCTGACTTTC
v_gene: TRBV19
d_gene: NA
len: 16
j_gene: TRBJ2-6
abundance: NA

CDR3aa: CASSSPRGETQYF
CDR3nt: TGTGCCAGCAGCTCCCCTAGAGGGGAGACCCAGTACTTC
v_gene: TRBV5-4
d_gene: NA
len: 13
j_gene: TRBJ2-5
abundance: NA

CDR3aa: CASSERDREEKPQHF
CDR3nt: TGTGCCAGCAGTGAGAGGGACAGGGAAGAGAAGCCCCAGCATTTT
v_gene: TRBV6-1
d_gene: TRBD1
len: 15
j_gene: TRBJ1-5
abundance: NA

CDR3aa: CASSPDRANSPLHF
CDR3nt: TGTGCCAGCAGCCCCGACAGAGCGAATTCACCCCTCCACTTT
v_gene: TRBV25-1
d_gene: NA
len: 14
j_gene: TRBJ1-6
abundance: NA

CDR3aa: CASRGTGGRETQYF
CDR3nt: TGTGCCAGCAGGGGTACAGGGGGCCGAGAGACCCAGTACTTC
v_gene: TRBV6-5
d_gene: TRBD1
len: 14
j_gene: TRBJ2-5
abundance: NA

CDR3aa: CASSPRDRRNQPQHF
CDR3nt: TGTGCCAGTAGTCCTCGGGACAGGCGCAATCAGCCCCAGCATTTT
v_gene: TRBV19
d_gene: TRBD1
len: 15
j_gene: TRBJ1-5
abundance: NA

CDR3aa: CASSSTQKINTEAFF
CDR3nt: TGTGCCAGCAGCTCTACACAGAAAATCAACACTGAAGCTTTCTTT
v_gene: TRBV7-9
d_gene: NA
len: 15
j_gene: TRBJ1-1
abundance: NA

CDR3aa: CASSPEGVYNSPLHF
CDR3nt: TGTGCCAGCAGTCCCGAGGGGGTCTATAATTCACCCCTCCACTTT
v_gene: TRBV6-5
d_gene: NA
len: 15
j_gene: TRBJ1-6
abundance: NA

CDR3aa: CASSQPGLAGVHNEQFF
CDR3nt: TGTGCCAGCAGCCAGCCCGGCCTAGCGGGGGTCCACAATGAGCAGTTCTTC
v_gene: TRBV3-1/TRBV3-2
d_gene: TRBD2
len: 17
j_gene: TRBJ2-1
abundance: NA

CDR3aa: CASSLGRNTEAFF
CDR3nt: TGTGCCAGCAGTCTTGGGCGAAACACTGAAGCTTTCTTT
v_gene: TRBV6-5
d_gene: NA
len: 13
j_gene: TRBJ1-1
abundance: NA

CDR3aa: CSVEDARQGFRAFF
CDR3nt: TGCAGCGTTGAAGATGCGAGACAGGGCTTCAGAGCTTTCTTT
v_gene: TRBV29-1
d_gene: TRBD1
len: 14
j_gene: TRBJ1-1
abundance: NA

CDR3aa: CAWSVPTPLEQFF
CDR3nt: TGTGCCTGGAGTGTACCCACCCCACTTGAACAGTTCTTC
v_gene: TRBV30
d_gene: NA
len: 13
j_gene: TRBJ2-1
abundance: NA

CDR3aa: CSASSGDFNYGYTF
CDR3nt: TGCAGTGCTAGTTCTGGGGACTTTAACTATGGCTACACCTTC
v_gene: TRBV20-1
d_gene: NA
len: 14
j_gene: TRBJ1-2
abundance: NA

CDR3aa: CASSDLRTSFNEQFF
CDR3nt: TGTGCCAGCAGCGACCTTCGGACTAGCTTTAATGAGCAGTTCTTC
v_gene: TRBV5-6
d_gene: TRBD2
len: 15
j_gene: TRBJ2-1
abundance: NA

CDR3aa: CASSAGQGLNTEAFF
CDR3nt: TGCGCCAGCAGCGCGGGACAGGGATTGAACACTGAAGCTTTCTTT
v_gene: TRBV5-1
d_gene: TRBD1
len: 15
j_gene: TRBJ1-1
abundance: NA

CDR3aa: CASSTYSRANEKLFF
CDR3nt: TGTGCCAGTAGTACATACTCCCGGGCTAATGAAAAACTGTTTTTT
v_gene: TRBV19
d_gene: NA
len: 15
j_gene: TRBJ1-4
abundance: once

CDR3aa: CATSDRQTSSYNEQFF
CDR3nt: TGTGCCACCAGTGACCGACAGACGAGCTCCTACAATGAGCAGTTCTTC
v_gene: TRBV24-1
d_gene: NA
len: 16
j_gene: TRBJ2-1
abundance: NA

CDR3aa: CAWSVVAGVGETQYF
CDR3nt: TGTGCCTGGAGTGTGGTAGCGGGAGTTGGGGAGACCCAGTACTTC
v_gene: TRBV30
d_gene: TRBD2
len: 15
j_gene: TRBJ2-5
abundance: NA

CDR3aa: CSSEDWQHPNNEQFF
CDR3nt: TGCAGCTCCGAGGACTGGCAACACCCGAACAATGAGCAGTTCTTC
v_gene: TRBV29-1
d_gene: NA
len: 15
j_gene: TRBJ2-1
abundance: NA

CDR3aa: CSVEPPSSLPDEQYF
CDR3nt: TGCAGCGTTGAACCCCCCTCCTCACTTCCCGACGAGCAGTACTTC
v_gene: TRBV29-1
d_gene: NA
len: 15
j_gene: TRBJ2-7
abundance: NA

CDR3aa: CASSGTFYSGYTF
CDR3nt: TGTGCCAGCAGCGGGACTTTCTACTCCGGCTACACCTTC
v_gene: TRBV6-5
d_gene: NA
len: 13
j_gene: TRBJ1-2
abundance: once

CDR3aa: CASNKQGARNEKLFF
CDR3nt: TGTGCCAGCAATAAACAGGGGGCGCGGAATGAAAAACTGTTTTTT
v_gene: TRBV27
d_gene: TRBD1
len: 15
j_gene: TRBJ1-4
abundance: few

CDR3aa: CASTRWGGARNTEAFF
CDR3nt: TGTGCCAGCACTCGATGGGGGGGCGCGAGGAACACTGAAGCTTTCTTT
v_gene: TRBV7-8
d_gene: NA
len: 16
j_gene: TRBJ1-1
abundance: NA

CDR3aa: CASSLMGRAEQYF
CDR3nt: TGTGCCAGCAGCTTAATGGGCAGGGCCGAGCAGTACTTC
v_gene: TRBV7-6
d_gene: NA
len: 13
j_gene: TRBJ2-7
abundance: many

CDR3aa: CASSLGAGGHLETQYF
CDR3nt: TGTGCCAGCAGCTTAGGAGCGGGGGGGCATTTGGAGACCCAGTACTTC
v_gene: TRBV7-8
d_gene: TRBD2
len: 16
j_gene: TRBJ2-5
abundance: NA